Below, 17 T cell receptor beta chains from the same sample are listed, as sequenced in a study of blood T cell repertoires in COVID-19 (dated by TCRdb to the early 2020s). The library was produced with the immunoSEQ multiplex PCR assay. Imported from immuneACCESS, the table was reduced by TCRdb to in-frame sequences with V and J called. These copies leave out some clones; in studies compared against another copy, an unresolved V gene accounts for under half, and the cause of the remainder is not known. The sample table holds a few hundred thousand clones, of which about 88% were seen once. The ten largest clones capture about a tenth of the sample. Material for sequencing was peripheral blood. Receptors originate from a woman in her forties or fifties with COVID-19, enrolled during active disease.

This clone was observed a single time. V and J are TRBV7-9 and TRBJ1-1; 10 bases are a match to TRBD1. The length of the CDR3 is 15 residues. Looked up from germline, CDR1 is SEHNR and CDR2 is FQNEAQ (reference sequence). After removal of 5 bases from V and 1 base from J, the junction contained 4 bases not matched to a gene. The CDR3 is CASSEDRGANTEAFF. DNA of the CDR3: TGTGCCAGCAGCGAGGACAGGGGGGCGAACACTGAAGCTTTCTTT.

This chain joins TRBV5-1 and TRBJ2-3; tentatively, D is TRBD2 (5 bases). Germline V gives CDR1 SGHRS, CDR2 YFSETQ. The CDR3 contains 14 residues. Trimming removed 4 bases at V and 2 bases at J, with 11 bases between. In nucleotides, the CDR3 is TGCGCCAGCAGCCTAGCCTCCAACACAGATACGCAGTATTTT. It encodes CASSLASNTDTQYF.

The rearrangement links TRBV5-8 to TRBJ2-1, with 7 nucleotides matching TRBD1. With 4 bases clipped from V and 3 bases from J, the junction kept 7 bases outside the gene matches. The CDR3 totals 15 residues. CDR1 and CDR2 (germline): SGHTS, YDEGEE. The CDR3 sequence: CASSPGTAYYNEQFF. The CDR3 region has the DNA TGTGCCAGCAGCCCGGGGACAGCGTACTACAATGAGCAGTTCTTC.

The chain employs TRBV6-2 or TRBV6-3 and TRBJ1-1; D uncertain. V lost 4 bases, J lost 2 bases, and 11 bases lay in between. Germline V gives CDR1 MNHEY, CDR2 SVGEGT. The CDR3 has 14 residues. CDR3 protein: CASSSSEPNTEAFF. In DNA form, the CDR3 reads TGTGCCAGCAGTTCAAGTGAGCCTAACACTGAAGCTTTCTTT.

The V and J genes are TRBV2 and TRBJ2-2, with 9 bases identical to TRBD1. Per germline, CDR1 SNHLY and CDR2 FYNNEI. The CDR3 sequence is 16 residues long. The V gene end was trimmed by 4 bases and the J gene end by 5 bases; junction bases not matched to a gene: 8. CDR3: CASSVEGQGLTGELFF. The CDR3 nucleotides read TGTGCCAGCAGTGTGGAGGGACAGGGTTTAACCGGGGAGCTGTTTTTT. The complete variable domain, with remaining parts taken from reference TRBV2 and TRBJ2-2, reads EPEVTQTPSHQVTQMGQEVILRCVPISNHLYFYWYRQILGQKVEFLVSFYNNEISEKSEIFDDQFSVERPDGSNFTLKIRSTKLEDSAMYFCASSVEGQGLTGELFFGEGSRLTVL.

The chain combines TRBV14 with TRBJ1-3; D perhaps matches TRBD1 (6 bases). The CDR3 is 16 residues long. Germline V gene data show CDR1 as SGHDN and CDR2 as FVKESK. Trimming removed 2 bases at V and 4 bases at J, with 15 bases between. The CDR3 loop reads CASSQTFGTWGNTIYF. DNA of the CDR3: TGTGCCAGCAGCCAAACCTTCGGGACATGGGGAAACACCATATATTTT.

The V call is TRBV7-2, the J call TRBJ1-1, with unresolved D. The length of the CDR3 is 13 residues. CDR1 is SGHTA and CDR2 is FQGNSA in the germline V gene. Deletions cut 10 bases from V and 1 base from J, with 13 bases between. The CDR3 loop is CAIPGSGNTEAFF. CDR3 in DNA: TGTGCCATACCGGGGTCGGGGAACACTGAAGCTTTCTTT.

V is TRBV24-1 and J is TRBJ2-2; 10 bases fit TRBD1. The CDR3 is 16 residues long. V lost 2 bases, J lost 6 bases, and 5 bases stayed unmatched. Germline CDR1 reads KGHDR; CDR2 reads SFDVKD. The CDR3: CATSDWGQGLAGELFF. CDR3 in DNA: TGTGCCACCAGTGATTGGGGACAGGGGCTGGCCGGGGAGCTGTTTTTT.

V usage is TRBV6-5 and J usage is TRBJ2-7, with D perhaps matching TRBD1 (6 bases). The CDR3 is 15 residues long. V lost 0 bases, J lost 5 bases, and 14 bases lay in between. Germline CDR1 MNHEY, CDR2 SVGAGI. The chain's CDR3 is CASSYSATGSDEQYF. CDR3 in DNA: TGTGCCAGCAGTTACTCGGCAACAGGGAGCGACGAGCAGTACTTC.

CDR3 region: CASSLDREGWYEQYF. The CDR3 DNA follows: TGTGCCAGCAGCTTAGATCGGGAGGGGTGGTACGAGCAGTACTTC. The chain has TRBV11-3 and TRBJ2-7; 8 nucleotides line up with TRBD2. Germline V gene lookup returns CDR1 SGHNT and CDR2 YENEEA. The CDR3 is 15 residues long. J lost 4 bases, V lost 0 bases, and 5 bases had no gene match.

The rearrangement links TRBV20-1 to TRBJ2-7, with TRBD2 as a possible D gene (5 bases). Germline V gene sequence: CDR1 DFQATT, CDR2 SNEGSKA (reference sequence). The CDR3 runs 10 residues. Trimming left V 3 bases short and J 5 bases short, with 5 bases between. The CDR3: CSARGDEQYF. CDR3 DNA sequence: TGCAGTGCTAGGGGAGACGAGCAGTACTTC.

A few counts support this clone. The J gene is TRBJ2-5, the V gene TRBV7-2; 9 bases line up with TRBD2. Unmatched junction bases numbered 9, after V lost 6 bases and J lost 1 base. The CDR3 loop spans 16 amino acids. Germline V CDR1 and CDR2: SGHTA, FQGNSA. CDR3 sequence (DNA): TGTGCCAGCAGACCCCGGGGTAGCGGGGGCCAAGAGACCCAGTACTTC. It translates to CASRPRGSGGQETQYF.

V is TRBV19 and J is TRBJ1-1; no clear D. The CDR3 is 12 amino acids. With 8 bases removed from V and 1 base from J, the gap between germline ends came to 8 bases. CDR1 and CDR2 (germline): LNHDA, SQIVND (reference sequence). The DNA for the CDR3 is TGTGCCAGTGGGCCCCGGAACACTGAAGCTTTCTTT. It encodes CASGPRNTEAFF.

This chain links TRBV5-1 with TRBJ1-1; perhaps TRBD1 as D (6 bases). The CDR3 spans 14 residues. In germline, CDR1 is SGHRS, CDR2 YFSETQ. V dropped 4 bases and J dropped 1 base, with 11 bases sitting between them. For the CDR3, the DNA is TGCGCCAGCAGCCCAGGACAGCAGAACACTGAAGCTTTCTTT. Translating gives CASSPGQQNTEAFF.

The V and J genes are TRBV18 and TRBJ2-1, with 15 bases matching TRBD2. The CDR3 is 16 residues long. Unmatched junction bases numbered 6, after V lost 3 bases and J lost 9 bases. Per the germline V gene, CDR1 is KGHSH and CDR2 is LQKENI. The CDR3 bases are TGTGCCAGCTCACCGCTCGGACTAGCGGGGGGGGCTGAGCAGTTCTTC. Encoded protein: CASSPLGLAGGAEQFF.

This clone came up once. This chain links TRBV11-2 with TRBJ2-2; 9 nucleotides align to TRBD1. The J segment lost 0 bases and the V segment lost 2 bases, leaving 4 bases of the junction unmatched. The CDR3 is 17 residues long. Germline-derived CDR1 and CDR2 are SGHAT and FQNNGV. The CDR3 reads CASSLSNRGPNTGELFF. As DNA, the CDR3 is TGTGCCAGCAGCTTAAGTAACAGGGGGCCGAACACCGGGGAGCTGTTTTTT.

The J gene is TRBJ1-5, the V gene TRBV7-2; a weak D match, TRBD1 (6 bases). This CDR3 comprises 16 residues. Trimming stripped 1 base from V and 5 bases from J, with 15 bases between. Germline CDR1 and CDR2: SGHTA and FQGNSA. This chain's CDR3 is CASSLGWGLDYQPQHF. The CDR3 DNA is TGTGCCAGCAGCTTAGGTTGGGGGCTAGACTATCAGCCCCAGCATTTT.